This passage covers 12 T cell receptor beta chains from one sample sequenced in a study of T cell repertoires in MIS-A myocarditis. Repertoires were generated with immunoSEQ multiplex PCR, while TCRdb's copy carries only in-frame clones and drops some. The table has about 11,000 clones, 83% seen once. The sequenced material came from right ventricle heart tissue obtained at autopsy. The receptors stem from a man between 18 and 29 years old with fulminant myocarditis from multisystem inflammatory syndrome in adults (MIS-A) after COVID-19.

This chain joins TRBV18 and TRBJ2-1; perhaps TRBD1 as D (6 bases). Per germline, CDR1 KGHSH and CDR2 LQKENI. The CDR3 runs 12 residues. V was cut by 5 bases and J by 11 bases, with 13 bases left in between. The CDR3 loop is CASSTTTGKQFF. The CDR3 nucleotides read TGTGCCAGCTCAACTACCACAGGGAAGCAGTTCTTC.

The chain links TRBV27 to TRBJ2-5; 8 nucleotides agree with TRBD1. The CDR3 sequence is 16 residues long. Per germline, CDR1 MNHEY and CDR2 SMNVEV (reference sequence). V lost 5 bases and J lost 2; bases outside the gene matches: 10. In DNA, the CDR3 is TGTGCCAGCAGTCCTTGGGGGACAGGATTGCAAGAGACCCAGTACTTC. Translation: CASSPWGTGLQETQYF.

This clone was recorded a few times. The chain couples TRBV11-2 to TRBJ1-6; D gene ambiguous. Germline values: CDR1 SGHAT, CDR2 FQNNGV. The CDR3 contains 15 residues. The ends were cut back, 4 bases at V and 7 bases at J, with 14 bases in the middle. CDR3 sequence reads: CASSSARATNSPLHF. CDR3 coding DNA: TGTGCCAGCAGCTCCGCCCGGGCTACGAATTCACCCCTCCACTTT. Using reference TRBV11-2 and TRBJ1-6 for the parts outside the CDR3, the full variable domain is EAGVAQSPRYKIIEKRQSVAFWCNPISGHATLYWYQQILGQGPKLLIQFQNNGVVDDSQLPKDRFSAERLKGVDSTLKIQPAKLEDSAVYLCASSSARATNSPLHFGNGTRLTVT.

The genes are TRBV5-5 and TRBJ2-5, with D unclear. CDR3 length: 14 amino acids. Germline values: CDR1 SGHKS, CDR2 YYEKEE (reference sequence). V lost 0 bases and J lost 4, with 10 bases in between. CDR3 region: CASSLVIVGETQYF. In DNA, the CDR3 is TGTGCCAGCAGCTTGGTGATAGTCGGAGAGACCCAGTACTTC.

The CDR3 DNA follows: TGTGCCAGCAGCCAATGGGGGAGGTACCAAGAGACCCAGTACTTC. Translation gives CASSQWGRYQETQYF. The rearrangement links TRBV4-2 to TRBJ2-5; weak D call: TRBD2 (6 bases). V lost 2 bases and J 0 bases, leaving 10 bases between the germline ends. The germline V gene has CDR1 LGHNA and CDR2 YNFKEQ. This CDR3 spans 15 amino acids.

CDR3 residues: CASSQDSPGIRYGYTF. Written as DNA, the CDR3 is TGTGCCAGCAGCCAAGATAGTCCAGGGATTCGCTATGGCTACACCTTC. The rearrangement links TRBV14 to TRBJ1-2; D is possibly TRBD1 (5 bases). Trimming shortened V by 0 bases and J by 4 bases, and 15 bases separated the two germline ends. This CDR3 spans 16 amino acids. Germline V gives CDR1 SGHDN, CDR2 FVKESK.

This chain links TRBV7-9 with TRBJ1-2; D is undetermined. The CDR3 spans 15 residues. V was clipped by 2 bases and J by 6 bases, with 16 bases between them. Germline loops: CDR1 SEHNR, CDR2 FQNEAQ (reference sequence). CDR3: CASSLSYQVEDGYTF. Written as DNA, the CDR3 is TGTGCCAGCAGCTTATCTTATCAGGTCGAGGATGGCTACACCTTC.

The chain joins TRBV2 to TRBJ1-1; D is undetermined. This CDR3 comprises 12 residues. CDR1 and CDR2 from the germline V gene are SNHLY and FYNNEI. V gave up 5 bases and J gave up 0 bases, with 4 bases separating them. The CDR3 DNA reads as TGTGCCAGCAGTATTATGAACACTGAAGCTTTCTTT. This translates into CASSIMNTEAFF.

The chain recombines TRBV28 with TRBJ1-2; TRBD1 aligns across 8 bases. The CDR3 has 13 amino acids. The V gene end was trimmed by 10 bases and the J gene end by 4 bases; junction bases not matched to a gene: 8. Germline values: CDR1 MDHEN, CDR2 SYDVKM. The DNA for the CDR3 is TGTGCCACCCAAACGGGACAGGTCTATGGCTACACCTTC. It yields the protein CATQTGQVYGYTF.

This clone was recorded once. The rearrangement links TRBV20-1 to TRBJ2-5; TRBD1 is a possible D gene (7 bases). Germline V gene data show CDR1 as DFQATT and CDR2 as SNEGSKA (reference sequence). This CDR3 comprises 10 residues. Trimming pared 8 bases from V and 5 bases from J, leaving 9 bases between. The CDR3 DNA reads TGCAGTTCAGGGGGGGAGACCCAGTACTTC. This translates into CSSGGETQYF.

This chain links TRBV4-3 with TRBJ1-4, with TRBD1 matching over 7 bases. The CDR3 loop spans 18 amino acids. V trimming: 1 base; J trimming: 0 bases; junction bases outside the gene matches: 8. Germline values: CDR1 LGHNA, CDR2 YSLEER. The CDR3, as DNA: TGCGCCAGCAGCCAAGGGGGACATCAGGGGGCAACTAATGAAAAACTGTTTTTT. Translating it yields CASSQGGHQGATNEKLFF.

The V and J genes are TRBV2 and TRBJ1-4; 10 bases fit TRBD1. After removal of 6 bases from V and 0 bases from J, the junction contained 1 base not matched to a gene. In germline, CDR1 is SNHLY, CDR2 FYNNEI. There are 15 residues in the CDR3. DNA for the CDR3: TGTGCCAGCAGCGGGACAGGGGCAACTAATGAAAAACTGTTTTTT. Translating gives CASSGTGATNEKLFF.